This passage covers 14 T cell receptor beta chains from one sample sequenced in a study of spatial heterogeneity in lung cancer. TCRdb re-derived calls from the 5' RACE reads in MiXCR, one entry per CDR3 protein. The sample has 1,800 or so distinct CDR3 sequences, 20% to 25% seen once; the top ten hold 11% to 15%. Time point meaning: sample taken at primary tumor resection. Here the sequenced sample was normal lung tissue next to the tumor, taken at surgery. The receptors originated from a male donor with early-stage non-small cell lung cancer.

By sample fraction, this clonotype is medium-sized. The chain recombines TRBV7-2 with TRBJ1-1, with TRBD1 identical over 8 bases. V was clipped by 5 bases and J by 6 bases; unmatched bases: 5. The CDR3 spans 13 residues. Per the germline V gene, CDR1 is SGHTA and CDR2 is FQGNSA. The CDR3 nucleotides are TGTGCCAGCAGCCCTGGACAGGGTGCTGAAGCTTTCTTT. This sequence encodes CASSPGQGAEAFF.

CDR3 DNA: TGTGCCAGTAGTCACCGTGGGTACAGCCAGCCCCAGCATTTT. Translation: CASSHRGYSQPQHF. V and J are TRBV19 and TRBJ1-5; D not certain. Trimming pared 5 bases from V and 7 bases from J, leaving 15 bases between. Germline CDR1 is LNHDA and CDR2 is SQIVND (reference sequence). This CDR3 region has 14 residues.

This clonotype is labeled medium-sized. This rearrangement joins TRBV20-1 to TRBJ1-1; no reliable D call. This CDR3 is 13 amino acids long. V was trimmed by 6 bases and J by 6 bases, leaving 17 bases between them. Per germline, CDR1 DFQATT and CDR2 SNEGSKA (reference sequence). The DNA of the CDR3 is TGCAGTGCCCCTGAGGGAATCAGGCCTGAAGCTTTCTTT. Translation: CSAPEGIRPEAFF.

The gene calls are TRBV7-2 and TRBJ2-5, with TRBD2 identical over 11 bases. Germline V gene sequence: CDR1 SGHTA, CDR2 FQGNSA. The CDR3 runs to 17 residues. Trimming at V came to 0 bases and at J to 4 bases, leaving 7 bases not matched to a gene. The chain's CDR3 is CASSLALGTSGGETQYF. The CDR3 DNA sequence: TGTGCCAGCAGCTTAGCCCTCGGGACTAGCGGTGGAGAGACCCAGTACTTC.

By frequency in the sample, this clonotype is medium-sized. V gene TRBV3-1 combines with J gene TRBJ1-1; D is unclear. The CDR3 extends over 13 amino acids. CDR1 and CDR2 from the germline V gene are LGHDT and YNNKEL (reference sequence). The ends were cut back, 7 bases at V and 1 base at J, with 10 bases in the middle. CDR3 DNA: TGTGCCAGCACTCGTTACGAGAACACTGAAGCTTTCTTT. It specifies CASTRYENTEAFF.

Judged by abundance, this clonotype is medium-sized. The rearrangement links TRBV19 to TRBJ2-1; no reliable D call. The length of the CDR3 is 14 residues. Germline V lookup: CDR1 LNHDA, CDR2 SQIVND (reference sequence). V was shortened by 5 bases and J by 0 bases, with 8 bases between the two germline ends. In nucleotides, the CDR3 is TGTGCCAGTAGTGTCCTCGACTCCTACAATGAGCAGTTCTTC. Encoded protein: CASSVLDSYNEQFF.

By sample fraction, this clonotype is medium-sized. The J gene is TRBJ2-7, the V gene TRBV4-2, with TRBD2 as a possible D gene (5 bases). CDR1 and CDR2 from the germline V gene are LGHNA and YNFKEQ. The ends were cut back, 0 bases at V and 6 bases at J, with 15 bases in the middle. This CDR3 comprises 15 residues. The CDR3 protein is CASSQEYEGFFEQYF. The CDR3 coding sequence is TGTGCCAGCAGCCAAGAGTACGAGGGATTCTTCGAGCAGTACTTC.

V is TRBV5-1 and J is TRBJ1-5; possible D gene TRBD1, 5 bases. CDR1 SGHRS and CDR2 YFSETQ come from the germline V gene. The CDR3 runs to 16 residues. The germline V and J ends were trimmed by 2 bases and 3 bases, with 15 bases remaining between them. This CDR3 reads CASSFEDGALNQPQHF. The CDR3 bases are TGCGCCAGCAGCTTCGAGGACGGGGCTCTCAATCAGCCCCAGCATTTT.

This clonotype was seen only once. The rearrangement uses TRBV7-9 and TRBJ2-5, with TRBD2 identical over 7 bases. From germline, CDR1 is SEHNR and CDR2 FQNEAQ (reference sequence). The V segment lost 5 bases and the J segment 5 bases; nucleotides outside the gene matches: 2. The CDR3 is 12 residues long. The CDR3 here is CASSVGGETQYF. DNA for the CDR3: TGTGCCAGCAGCGTCGGGGGGGAGACCCAGTACTTC.

By sample fraction, this clonotype is medium-sized. The chain joins TRBV23-1 to TRBJ2-3, with 12 bases identical to TRBD2. TRBV23-1 qualifies as an ORF whose function is uncertain. The J segment lost 2 bases and the V segment lost 0 bases, leaving 9 bases of the junction unmatched. CDR3 size: 19 residues. The chain's CDR3 is CASSQSLRTSGAHTDTQYF. DNA of the CDR3: TGCGCCAGCAGTCAATCGTTGAGGACTAGCGGGGCGCACACAGATACGCAGTATTTT.

This clonotype was found a few times. This chain connects TRBV19 to TRBJ1-1, with a tentative D call TRBD1 (5 bases). Germline assignment: CDR1 LNHDA and CDR2 SQIVND (reference sequence). Between the trimmed V and J ends, which lost 5 bases and 6 bases, there was a span of 13 bases. This CDR3 contains 13 residues. CDR3 protein: CASSPGTLAEAFF. Written as DNA, the CDR3 is TGTGCCAGTAGTCCCGGGACTCTTGCTGAAGCTTTCTTT.

This clonotype is categorized as large. The rearrangement links TRBV29-1 to TRBJ1-2; D not certain. The germline V and J ends were trimmed by 1 base and 6 bases, with 12 bases remaining between them. This CDR3 contains 13 residues. Germline assignment: CDR1 SQVTM and CDR2 ANQGSEA. The CDR3 loop reads CSVEVPGIHGYTF. The CDR3 DNA reads TGCAGCGTTGAAGTGCCGGGAATACATGGCTACACCTTC.

Judged by abundance, this clonotype is large. The chain has TRBV7-2 and TRBJ2-7, with TRBD1 matching over 9 bases. The CDR3 length is 14 residues. The germline V gene has CDR1 SGHTA and CDR2 FQGNSA. The V gene end was trimmed by 5 bases and the J gene end by 5 bases; junction bases not matched to a gene: 7. The CDR3 loop reads CASSPGTGLNEQYF. Written as DNA, the CDR3 is TGTGCCAGCAGCCCCGGGACAGGGCTGAACGAGCAGTACTTC.

A single count supports this clonotype. V usage is TRBV9 and J usage is TRBJ2-5; D is ambiguous. Germline CDR1 and CDR2: SGDLS and YYNGEE. This CDR3 has 14 amino acids. The V and J ends lost 0 bases and 2 bases respectively, with 8 bases between them. CDR3 sequence (DNA): TGTGCCAGCAGCGTAGCTTTAAGTCAAGAGACCCAGTACTTC. Translated: CASSVALSQETQYF.